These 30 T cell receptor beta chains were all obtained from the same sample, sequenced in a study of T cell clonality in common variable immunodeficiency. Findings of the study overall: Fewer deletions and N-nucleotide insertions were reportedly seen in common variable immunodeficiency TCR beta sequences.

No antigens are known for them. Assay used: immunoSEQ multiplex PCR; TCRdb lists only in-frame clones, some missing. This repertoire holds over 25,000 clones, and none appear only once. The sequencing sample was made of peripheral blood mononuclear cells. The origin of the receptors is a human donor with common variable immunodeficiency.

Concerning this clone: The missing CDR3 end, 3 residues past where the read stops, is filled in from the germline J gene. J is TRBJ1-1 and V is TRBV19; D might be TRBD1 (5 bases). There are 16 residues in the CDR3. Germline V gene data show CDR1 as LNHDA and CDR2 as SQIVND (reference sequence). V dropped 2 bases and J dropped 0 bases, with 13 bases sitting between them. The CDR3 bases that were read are TGTGCCAGTAGTATAAATGGGGCGGGGCTGAACACTGAA. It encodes CASSINGAGLNTE. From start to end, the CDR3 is CASSINGAGLNTEAFF.

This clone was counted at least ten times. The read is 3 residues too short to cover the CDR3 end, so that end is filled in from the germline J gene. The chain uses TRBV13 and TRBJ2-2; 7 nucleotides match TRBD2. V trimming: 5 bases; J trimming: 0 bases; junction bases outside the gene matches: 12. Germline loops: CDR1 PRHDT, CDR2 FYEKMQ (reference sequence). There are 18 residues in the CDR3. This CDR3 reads CASSPVFASGTNTGELFF. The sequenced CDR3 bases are TGTGCCAGCAGCCCTGTTTTCGCTAGCGGAACGAACACCGGGGAG. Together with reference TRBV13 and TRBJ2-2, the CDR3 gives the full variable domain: AAGVIQSPRHLIKEKRETATLKCYPIPRHDTVYWYQQGPGQDPQFLISFYEKMQSDKGSIPDRFSAQQFSDYHSELNMSSLELGDSALYFCASSPVFASGTNTGELFFGEGSRLTVL.

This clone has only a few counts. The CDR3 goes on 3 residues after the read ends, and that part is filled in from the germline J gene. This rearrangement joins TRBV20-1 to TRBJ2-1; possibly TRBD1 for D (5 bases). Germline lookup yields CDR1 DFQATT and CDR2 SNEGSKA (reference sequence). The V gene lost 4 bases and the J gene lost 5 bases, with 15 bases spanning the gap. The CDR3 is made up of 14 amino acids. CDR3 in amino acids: CSAMRAGYHNEQFF. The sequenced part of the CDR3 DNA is TGCAGTGCTATGCGCGCAGGGTACCACAATGAG.

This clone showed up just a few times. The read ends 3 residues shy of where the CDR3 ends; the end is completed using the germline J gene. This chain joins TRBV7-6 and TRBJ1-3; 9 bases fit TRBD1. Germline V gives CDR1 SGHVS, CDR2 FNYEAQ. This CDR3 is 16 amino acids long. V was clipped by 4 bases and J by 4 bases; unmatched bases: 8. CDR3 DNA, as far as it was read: TGTGCCAGCAGCTCGCGACAGGGGGTGAGCGGAAACACC. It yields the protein CASSSRQGVSGNT. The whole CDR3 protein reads CASSSRQGVSGNTIYF.

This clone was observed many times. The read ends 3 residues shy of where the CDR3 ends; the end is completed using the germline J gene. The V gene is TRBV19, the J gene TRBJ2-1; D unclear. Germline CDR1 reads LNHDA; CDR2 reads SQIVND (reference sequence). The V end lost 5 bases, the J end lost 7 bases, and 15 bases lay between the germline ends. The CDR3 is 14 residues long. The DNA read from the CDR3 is TGTGCCAGTAGTGGCGGTTCCTTGGTTAATGAG. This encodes CASSGGSLVNE. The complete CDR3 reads CASSGGSLVNEQFF.

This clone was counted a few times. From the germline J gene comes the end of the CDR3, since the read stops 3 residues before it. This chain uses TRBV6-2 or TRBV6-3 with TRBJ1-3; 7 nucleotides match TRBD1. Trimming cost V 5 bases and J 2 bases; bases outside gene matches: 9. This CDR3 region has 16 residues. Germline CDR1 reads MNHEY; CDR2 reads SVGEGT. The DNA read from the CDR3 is TGTGCCAGCAGTCATCCGCGACAGGGCGCTGGAAACACC. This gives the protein CASSHPRQGAGNT. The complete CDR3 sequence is CASSHPRQGAGNTIYF.

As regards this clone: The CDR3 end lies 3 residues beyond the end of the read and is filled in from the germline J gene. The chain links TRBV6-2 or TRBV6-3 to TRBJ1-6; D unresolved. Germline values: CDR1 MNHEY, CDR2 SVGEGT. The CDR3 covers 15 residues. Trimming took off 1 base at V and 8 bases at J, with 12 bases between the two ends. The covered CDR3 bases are TGTGCCAGCAGTTACTATCCAAGGCTGGATTCACCC. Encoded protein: CASSYYPRLDSP. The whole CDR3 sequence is CASSYYPRLDSPLHF.

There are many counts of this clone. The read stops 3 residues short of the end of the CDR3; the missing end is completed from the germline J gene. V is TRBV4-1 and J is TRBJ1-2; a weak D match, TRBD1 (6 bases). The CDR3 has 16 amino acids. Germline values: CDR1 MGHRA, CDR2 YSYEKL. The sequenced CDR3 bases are TGCGCCAGCTGTCGGGAAAGTAATATCCCAGGGGTAGGC. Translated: CASCRESNIPGVG. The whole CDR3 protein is CASCRESNIPGVGYTF.

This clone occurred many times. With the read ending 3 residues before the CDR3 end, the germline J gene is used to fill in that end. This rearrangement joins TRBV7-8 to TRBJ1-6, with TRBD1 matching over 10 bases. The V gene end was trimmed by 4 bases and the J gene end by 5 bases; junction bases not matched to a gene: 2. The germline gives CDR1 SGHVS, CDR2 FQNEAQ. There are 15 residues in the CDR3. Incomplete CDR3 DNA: TGTGCCAGCAGCTCGGGGACAGGGGATAATTCACCC. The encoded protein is CASSSGTGDNSP. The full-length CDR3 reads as CASSSGTGDNSPLHF. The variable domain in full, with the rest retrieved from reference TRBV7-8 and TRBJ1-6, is GAGVSQSPRYKVAKRGQDVALRCDPISGHVSLFWYQQALGQGPEFLTYFQNEAQLDKSGLPSDRFFAERPEGSVSTLKIQRTQQEDSAVYLCASSSGTGDNSPLHFGNGTRLTVT.

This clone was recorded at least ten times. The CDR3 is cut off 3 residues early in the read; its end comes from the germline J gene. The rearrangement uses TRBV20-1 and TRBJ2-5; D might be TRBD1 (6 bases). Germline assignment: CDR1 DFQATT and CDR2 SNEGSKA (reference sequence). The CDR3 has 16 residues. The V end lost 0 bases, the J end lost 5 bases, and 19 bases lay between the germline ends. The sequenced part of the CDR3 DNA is TGCAGTGCTAGAGATCCTTCGGCAGGGGTGGTGGAGACC. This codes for CSARDPSAGVVET. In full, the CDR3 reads CSARDPSAGVVETQYF.

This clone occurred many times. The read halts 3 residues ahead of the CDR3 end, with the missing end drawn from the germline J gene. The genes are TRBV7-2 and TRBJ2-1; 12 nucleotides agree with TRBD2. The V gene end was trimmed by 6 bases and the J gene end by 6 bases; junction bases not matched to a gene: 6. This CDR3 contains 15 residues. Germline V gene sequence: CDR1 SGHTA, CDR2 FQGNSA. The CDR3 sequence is CASRRTSGVSNEQFF. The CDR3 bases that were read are TGTGCCAGCAGAAGGACTAGCGGGGTCTCCAATGAG.

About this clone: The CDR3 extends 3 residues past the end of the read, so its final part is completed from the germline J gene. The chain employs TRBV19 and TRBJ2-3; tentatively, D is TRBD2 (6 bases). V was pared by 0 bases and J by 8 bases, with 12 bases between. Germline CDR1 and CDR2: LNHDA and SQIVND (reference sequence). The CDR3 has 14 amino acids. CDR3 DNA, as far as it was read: TGTGCCAGTAGTATAGAGGCGAGGGGAGGTACG. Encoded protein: CASSIEARGGT. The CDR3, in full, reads CASSIEARGGTQYF.

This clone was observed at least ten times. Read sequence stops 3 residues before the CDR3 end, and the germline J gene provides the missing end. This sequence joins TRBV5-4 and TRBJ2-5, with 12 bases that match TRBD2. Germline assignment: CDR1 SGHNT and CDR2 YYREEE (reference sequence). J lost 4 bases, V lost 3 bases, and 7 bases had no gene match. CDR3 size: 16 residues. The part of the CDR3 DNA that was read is TGTGCCAGCAGCTCACCACCGACTAGCGGGGGAGAGACC. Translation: CASSSPPTSGGET. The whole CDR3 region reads CASSSPPTSGGETQYF.

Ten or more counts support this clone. CDR3 bases read: TGTGCCAGCAGCTTGGGACTAGCGGGGGGGCCAAGTGGAAAGACC. Residues: CASSLGLAGGPSGKT. The CDR3 reads in full as CASSLGLAGGPSGKTQYF. This chain joins TRBV9 and TRBJ2-5, with 16 bases fitting TRBD2. The read comes to an end 3 residues before the CDR3 does, leaving the germline J gene to fill in the end. Germline V gene sequence: CDR1 SGDLS, CDR2 YYNGEE. The CDR3 covers 18 residues. V lost 4 bases and J lost 6; bases outside the gene matches: 12.

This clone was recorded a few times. CDR3 DNA, as far as it was read: TGTGCCAGCAGCCGACAGTACAATGAG. It encodes CASSRQYNE. The full CDR3 is CASSRQYNEQFF. The gene calls are TRBV6-2 or TRBV6-3 and TRBJ2-1, with D maybe TRBD1 (5 bases). The read finishes 3 residues shy of the CDR3 end, and the germline J gene is used to complete it. From germline, CDR1 is MNHEY and CDR2 SVGEGT. With 6 bases removed from V and 4 bases from J, the gap between germline ends came to 7 bases. The CDR3 is 12 amino acids.

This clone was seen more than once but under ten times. Partial CDR3 DNA: TGTGCCAGCAGCCGTGAACAGGGTCGGTACAATGAG. Amino acid sequence: CASSREQGRYNE. The full CDR3 protein is CASSREQGRYNEQFF. The rearrangement links TRBV11-1 to TRBJ2-1; possible D gene TRBD1, 6 bases. The CDR3 extends 3 residues past the end of the read, so its final part is completed from the germline J gene. The CDR3 length is 15 residues. CDR1 is SGHAT and CDR2 is FQDESV in the germline V gene (reference sequence). The V and J ends lost 5 bases and 4 bases respectively, with 15 bases between them.

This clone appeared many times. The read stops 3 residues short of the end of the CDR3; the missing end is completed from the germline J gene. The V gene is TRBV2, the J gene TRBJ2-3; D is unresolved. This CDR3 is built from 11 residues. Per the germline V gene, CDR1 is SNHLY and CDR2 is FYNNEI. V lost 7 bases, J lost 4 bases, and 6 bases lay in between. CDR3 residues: CASTPADTQYF. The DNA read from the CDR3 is TGTGCCAGCACCCCGGCAGATACG.

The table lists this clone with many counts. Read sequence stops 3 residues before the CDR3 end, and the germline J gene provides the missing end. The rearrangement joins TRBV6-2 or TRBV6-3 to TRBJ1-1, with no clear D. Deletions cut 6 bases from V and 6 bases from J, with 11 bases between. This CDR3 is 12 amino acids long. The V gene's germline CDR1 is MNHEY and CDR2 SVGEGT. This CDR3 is CASSPLESEAFF. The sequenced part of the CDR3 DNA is TGTGCCAGCAGCCCATTAGAATCTGAA.

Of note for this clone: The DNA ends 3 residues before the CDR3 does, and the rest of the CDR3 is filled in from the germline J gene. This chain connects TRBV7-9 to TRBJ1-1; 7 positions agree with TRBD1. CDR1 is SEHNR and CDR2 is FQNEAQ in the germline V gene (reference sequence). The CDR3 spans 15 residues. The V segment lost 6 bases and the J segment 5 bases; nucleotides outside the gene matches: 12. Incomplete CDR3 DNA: TGTGCCAGCAGTCCCCGGGAGGGGGCACGGACTGAA. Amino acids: CASSPREGARTE. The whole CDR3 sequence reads CASSPREGARTEAFF.

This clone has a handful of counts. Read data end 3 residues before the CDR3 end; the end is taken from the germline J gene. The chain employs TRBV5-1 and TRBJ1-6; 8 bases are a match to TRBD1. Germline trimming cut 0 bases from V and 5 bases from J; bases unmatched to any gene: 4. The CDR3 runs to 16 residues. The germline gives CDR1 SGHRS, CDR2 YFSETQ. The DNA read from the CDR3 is TGCGCCAGCAGCTTGGCGGGGACAGGCAATAATTCACCC. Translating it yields CASSLAGTGNNSP. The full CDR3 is CASSLAGTGNNSPLHF.

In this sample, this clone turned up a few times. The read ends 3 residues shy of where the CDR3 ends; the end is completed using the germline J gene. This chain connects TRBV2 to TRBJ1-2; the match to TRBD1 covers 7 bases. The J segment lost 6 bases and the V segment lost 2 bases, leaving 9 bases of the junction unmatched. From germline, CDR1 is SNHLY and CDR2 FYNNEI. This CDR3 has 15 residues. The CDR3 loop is CASSEWAQGLDGYTF. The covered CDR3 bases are TGTGCCAGCAGTGAATGGGCACAGGGGTTGGATGGC.

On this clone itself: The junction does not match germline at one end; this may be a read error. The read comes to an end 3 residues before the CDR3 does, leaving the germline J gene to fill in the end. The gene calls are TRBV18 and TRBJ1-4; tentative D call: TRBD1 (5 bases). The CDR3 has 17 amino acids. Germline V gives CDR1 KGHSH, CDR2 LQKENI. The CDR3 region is CASSPRHGATTKEKLFF. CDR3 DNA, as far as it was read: TGTGCCAGCTCACCAAGGCATGGGGCGACAACTAAGGAAAAA.

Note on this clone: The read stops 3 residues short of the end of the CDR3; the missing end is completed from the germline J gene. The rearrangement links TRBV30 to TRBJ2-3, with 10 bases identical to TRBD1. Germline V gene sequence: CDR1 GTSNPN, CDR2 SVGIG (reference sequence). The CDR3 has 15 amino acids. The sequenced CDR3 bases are TGTGCCTGGATCATTCCGGGACAGGGGCTTTTGACG. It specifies CAWIIPGQGLLT. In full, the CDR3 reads CAWIIPGQGLLTQYF.

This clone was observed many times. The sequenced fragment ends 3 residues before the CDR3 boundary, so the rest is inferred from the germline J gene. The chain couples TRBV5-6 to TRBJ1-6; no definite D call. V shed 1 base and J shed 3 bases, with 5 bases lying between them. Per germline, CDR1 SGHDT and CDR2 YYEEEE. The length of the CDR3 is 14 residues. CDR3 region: CASSLYGYNSPLHF. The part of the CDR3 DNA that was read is TGTGCCAGCAGCTTGTACGGCTATAATTCACCC.

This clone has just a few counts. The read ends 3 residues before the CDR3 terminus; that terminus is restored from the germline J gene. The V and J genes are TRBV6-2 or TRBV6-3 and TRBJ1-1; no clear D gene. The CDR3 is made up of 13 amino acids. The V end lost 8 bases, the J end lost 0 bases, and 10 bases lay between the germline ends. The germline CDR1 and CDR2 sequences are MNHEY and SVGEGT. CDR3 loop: CASYGRMNTEAFF. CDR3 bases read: TGTGCCAGCTACGGCAGGATGAACACTGAA.

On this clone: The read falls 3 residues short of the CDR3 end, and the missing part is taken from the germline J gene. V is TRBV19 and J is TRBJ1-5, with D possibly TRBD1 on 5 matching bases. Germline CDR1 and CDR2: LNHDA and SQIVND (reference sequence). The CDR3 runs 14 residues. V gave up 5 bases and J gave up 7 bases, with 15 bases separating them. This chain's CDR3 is CASSASIQGQPQHF. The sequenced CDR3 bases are TGTGCCAGTAGTGCCTCAATCCAGGGCCAGCCC.

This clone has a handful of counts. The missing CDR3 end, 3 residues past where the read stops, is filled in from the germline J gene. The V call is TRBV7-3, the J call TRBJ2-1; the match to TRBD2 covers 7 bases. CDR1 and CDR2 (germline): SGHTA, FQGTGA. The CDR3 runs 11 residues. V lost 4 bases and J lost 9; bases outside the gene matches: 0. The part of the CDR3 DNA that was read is TGTGCCAGCAGCTCTAGCGGTGAG. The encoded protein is CASSSSGE. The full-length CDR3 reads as CASSSSGEQFF.

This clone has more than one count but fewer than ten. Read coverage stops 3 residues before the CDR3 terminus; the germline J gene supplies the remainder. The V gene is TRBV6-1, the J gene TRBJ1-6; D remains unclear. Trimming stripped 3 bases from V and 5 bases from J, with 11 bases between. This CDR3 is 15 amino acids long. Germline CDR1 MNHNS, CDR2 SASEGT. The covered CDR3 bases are TGTGCCAGCAGTGAGTACAGCCTAAATAATTCACCC. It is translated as CASSEYSLNNSP. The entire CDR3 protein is CASSEYSLNNSPLHF.

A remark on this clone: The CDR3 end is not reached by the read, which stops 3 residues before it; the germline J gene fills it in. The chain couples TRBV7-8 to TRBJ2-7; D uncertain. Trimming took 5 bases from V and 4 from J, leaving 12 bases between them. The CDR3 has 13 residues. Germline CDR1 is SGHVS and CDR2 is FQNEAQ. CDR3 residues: CASSVSVGYEQYF. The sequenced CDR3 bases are TGTGCCAGCAGCGTTAGTGTTGGTTACGAG.

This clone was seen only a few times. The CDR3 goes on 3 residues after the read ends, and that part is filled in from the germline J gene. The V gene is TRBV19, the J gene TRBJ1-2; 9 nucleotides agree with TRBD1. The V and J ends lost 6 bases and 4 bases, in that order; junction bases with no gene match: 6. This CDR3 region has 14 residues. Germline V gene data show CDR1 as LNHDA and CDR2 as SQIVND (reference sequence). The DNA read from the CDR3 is TGTGCCAGTAGACTGGACAGGGGAGGCTATGGC. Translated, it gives CASRLDRGGYG. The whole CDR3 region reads CASRLDRGGYGYTF. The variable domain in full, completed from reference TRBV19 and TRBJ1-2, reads DGGITQSPKYLFRKEGQNVTLSCEQNLNHDAMYWYRQDPGQGLRLIYYSQIVNDFQKGDIAEGYSVSREKKESFPLTVTSAQKNPTAFYLCASRLDRGGYGYTFGSGTRLTVV.